This TCR beta chain was recorded in a study of blood T cell repertoires in COVID-19. Across the study: COVID-19 samples, acute and convalescent, were from the United States, Italy and Spain.

V was clipped by 1 base and J by 4 bases, with 7 bases between them. Germline-derived CDR1 and CDR2 are SGHDN and FVKESK. The CDR3 consists of 13 residues. Method: immunoSEQ multiplex PCR; TCRdb's copy keeps in-frame clones and lacks some. Among 95,000 to 150,000 clones, roughly four fifths were seen once, and the ten largest hold roughly 5.5%. Sequencing was done on a sample of peripheral blood. This clonotype was obtained from a man in his 60s with acute or convalescent COVID-19. The genes are TRBV14 and TRBJ1-2, with a tentative D call TRBD1 (5 bases). The CDR3, as DNA: TGTGCCAGCAGCCAAGGACAGTTCTATGGCTACACCTTC. Translated, it gives CASSQGQFYGYTF.